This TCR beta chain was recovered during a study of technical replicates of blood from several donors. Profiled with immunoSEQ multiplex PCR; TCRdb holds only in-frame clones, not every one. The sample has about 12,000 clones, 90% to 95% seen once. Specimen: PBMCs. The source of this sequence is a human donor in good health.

The CDR3 DNA sequence: TGTGCCAGCAGCTTGGACATTGGCGAAAAACTGTTTTTT. Translated: CASSLDIGEKLFF. This rearrangement joins TRBV5-4 to TRBJ1-4; D unclear. The germline V gene has CDR1 SGHNT and CDR2 YYREEE (reference sequence). V lost 0 bases, J lost 8 bases, and 8 bases lay in between. This CDR3 comprises 13 residues.